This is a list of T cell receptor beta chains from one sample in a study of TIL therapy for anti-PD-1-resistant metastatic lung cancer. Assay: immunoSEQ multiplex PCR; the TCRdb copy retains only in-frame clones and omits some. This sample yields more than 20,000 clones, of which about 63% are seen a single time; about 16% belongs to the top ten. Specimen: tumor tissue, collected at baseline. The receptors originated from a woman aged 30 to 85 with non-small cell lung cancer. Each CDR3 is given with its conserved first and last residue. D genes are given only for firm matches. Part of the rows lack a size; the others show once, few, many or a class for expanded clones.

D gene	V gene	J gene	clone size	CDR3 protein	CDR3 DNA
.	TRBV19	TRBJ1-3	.	CASTPLTGQWGNTIYF	TGTGCCAGTACTCCCCTTACAGGGCAATGGGGAAACACCATATATTTT
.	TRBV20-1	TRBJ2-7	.	CSAPAPYEQYF	TGCAGTGCTCCCGCTCCCTACGAGCAGTACTTC
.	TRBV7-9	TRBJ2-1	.	CASSRLVHEQFF	TGTGCCAGCAGCCGACTGGTCCATGAGCAGTTCTTC
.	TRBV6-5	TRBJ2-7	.	CASSYGAQGQGEQYF	TGTGCCAGCAGTTACGGGGCTCAGGGGCAGGGTGAGCAGTACTTC
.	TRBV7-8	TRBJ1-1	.	CASSRGRNTEAFF	TGTGCCAGCAGCAGGGGACGTAACACTGAAGCTTTCTTT
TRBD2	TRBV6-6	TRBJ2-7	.	CASSTSGFYEQYF	TGTGCCAGCAGTACTAGCGGATTCTACGAGCAGTACTTC
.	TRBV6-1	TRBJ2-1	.	CASSEAPPISMGNEQFF	TGTGCCAGCAGTGAAGCGCCACCGATAAGCATGGGCAATGAGCAGTTCTTC
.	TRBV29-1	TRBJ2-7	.	CSVEEGPYEQYF	TGCAGCGTTGAGGAGGGGCCCTACGAGCAGTACTTC
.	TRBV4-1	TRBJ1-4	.	CASSQTGTKEANEKLFF	TGCGCCAGCAGCCAGACCGGGACCAAGGAGGCTAATGAAAAACTGTTTTTT
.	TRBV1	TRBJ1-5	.	CTSRRDSPPNQPQHF	TGCACCAGTAGGAGGGACAGCCCTCCCAATCAGCCCCAGCATTTT
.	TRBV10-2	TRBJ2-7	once	CASMKGFVDYEQYF	TGCGCCAGCATGAAGGGCTTCGTGGACTACGAGCAGTACTTC
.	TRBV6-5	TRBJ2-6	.	CASSPTLAGANVLTF	TGTGCCAGCAGCCCAACACTAGCTGGGGCCAACGTCCTGACTTTC
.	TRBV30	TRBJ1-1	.	CAWSPLGQNTEAFF	TGTGCCTGGAGTCCGCTGGGCCAGAACACTGAAGCTTTCTTT
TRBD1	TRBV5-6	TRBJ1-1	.	CASSVAGGSGAFF	TGTGCCAGCAGCGTGGCAGGGGGCTCGGGAGCTTTCTTT
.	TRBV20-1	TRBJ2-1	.	CSARRDEQFF	TGCAGTGCTCGCCGGGACGAACAGTTCTTC
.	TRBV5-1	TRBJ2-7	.	CASSRDVYEQYF	TGCGCCAGCAGCAGGGACGTTTACGAGCAGTACTTC
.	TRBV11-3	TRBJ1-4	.	CASSLSSNEKLFF	TGTGCCAGCAGCTTGAGCAGTAATGAAAAACTGTTTTTT
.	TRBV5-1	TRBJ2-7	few	CASSLWSSGQGQTYEQYF	TGCGCCAGCAGCTTGTGGAGTTCGGGGCAGGGGCAAACCTACGAGCAGTACTTC
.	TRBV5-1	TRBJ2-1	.	CASSLGDFDNEQFF	TGCGCCAGCAGCTTGGGCGACTTCGACAATGAGCAGTTCTTC
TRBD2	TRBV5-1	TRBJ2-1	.	CASSLRPDSGGHEQFF	TGCGCCAGCAGCTTGAGGCCGGACAGCGGGGGCCATGAGCAGTTCTTC
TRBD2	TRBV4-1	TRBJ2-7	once	CASSQGETGTKYEQYF	TGCGCCAGCAGCCAAGGCGAGACCGGGACTAAATACGAGCAGTACTTC
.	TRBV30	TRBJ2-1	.	CAWKDFQGKRLGYEQFF	TGTGCCTGGAAGGACTTTCAGGGGAAGCGCCTAGGGTATGAGCAGTTCTTC
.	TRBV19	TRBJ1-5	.	CASSISNGNQPQHF	TGTGCCAGTAGTATATCCAACGGCAATCAGCCCCAGCATTTT
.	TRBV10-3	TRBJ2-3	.	CAISESGTISSTDTQYF	TGTGCCATCAGTGAGTCGGGGACCATAAGTAGCACAGATACGCAGTATTTT
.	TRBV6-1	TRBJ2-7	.	CASIGGSSYEQYF	TGTGCCAGCATCGGCGGAAGCTCCTACGAGCAGTACTTC
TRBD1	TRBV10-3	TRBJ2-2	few	CASAETGGANTGELFF	TGTGCCAGCGCTGAAACAGGGGGCGCGAACACCGGGGAGCTGTTTTTT
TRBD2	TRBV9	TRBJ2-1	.	CASSMGGLAGGPLYNEQFF	TGTGCCAGCAGCATGGGGGGACTAGCGGGAGGGCCTTTGTACAATGAGCAGTTCTTC
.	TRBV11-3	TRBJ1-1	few	CASSLGLNTEAFF	TGTGCCAGCAGCTTAGGGTTGAACACTGAAGCTTTCTTT
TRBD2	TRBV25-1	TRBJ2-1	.	CATTSGRNHNEQFF	TGTGCCACCACTAGCGGGAGAAACCACAATGAGCAGTTCTTC
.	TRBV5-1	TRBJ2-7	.	CATPIRGAAEQYF	TGCGCCACCCCGATTAGGGGGGCCGCCGAGCAGTACTTC
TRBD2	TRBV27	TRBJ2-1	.	CASSLFNPGLAGLYNEQFF	TGTGCCAGCAGTTTATTCAACCCGGGACTAGCGGGACTCTACAATGAGCAGTTCTTC
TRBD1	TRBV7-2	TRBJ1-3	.	CASSTRQGAGNTIYF	TGTGCCAGCAGCACAAGACAGGGGGCAGGAAACACCATATATTTT
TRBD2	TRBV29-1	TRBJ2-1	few	CSVEASGNSYNEQFF	TGCAGCGTTGAAGCTAGCGGGAATTCCTACAATGAGCAGTTCTTC
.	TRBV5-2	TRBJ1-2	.	CASSQDRLTGGYTF	TGCGCCAGCAGCCAAGATCGACTAACGGGCGGCTACACCTTC
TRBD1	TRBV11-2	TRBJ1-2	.	CASSSGQGQIYGYTF	TGTGCCAGCAGCTCGGGACAGGGGCAAATCTATGGCTACACCTTC
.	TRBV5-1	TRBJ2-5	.	CASSLDRAETQYF	TGCGCCAGCAGCTTGGACAGGGCAGAGACCCAGTACTTC
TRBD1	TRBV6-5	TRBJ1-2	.	CASRVQGANYGYTF	TGTGCCAGCAGAGTACAGGGGGCCAACTATGGCTACACCTTC
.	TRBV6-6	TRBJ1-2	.	CASSYAGQNYGYTF	TGTGCCAGCAGTTACGCAGGACAGAACTATGGCTACACCTTC
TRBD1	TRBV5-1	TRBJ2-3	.	CASSRTGGLTDTQYF	TGCGCCAGCAGCAGGACAGGAGGTTTGACAGATACGCAGTATTTT
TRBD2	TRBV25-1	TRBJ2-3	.	CASSSRGVDTQYF	TGTGCCAGCAGTTCTCGGGGGGTGGATACGCAGTATTTT
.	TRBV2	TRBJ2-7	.	CASSDTESSYEQYF	TGTGCCAGCAGTGACACCGAGAGCTCCTACGAGCAGTACTTC